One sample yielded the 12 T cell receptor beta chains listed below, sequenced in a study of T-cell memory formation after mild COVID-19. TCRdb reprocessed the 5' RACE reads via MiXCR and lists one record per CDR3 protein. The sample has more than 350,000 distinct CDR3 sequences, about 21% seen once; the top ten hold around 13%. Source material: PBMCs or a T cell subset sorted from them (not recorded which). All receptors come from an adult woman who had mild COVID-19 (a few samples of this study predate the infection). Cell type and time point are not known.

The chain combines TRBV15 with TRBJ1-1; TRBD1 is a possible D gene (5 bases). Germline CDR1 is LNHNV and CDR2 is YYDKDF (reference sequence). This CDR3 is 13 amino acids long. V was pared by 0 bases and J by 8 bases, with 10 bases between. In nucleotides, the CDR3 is TGTGCCACCAGCAGAGATGACGGGGGGGAAGCTTTCTTT. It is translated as CATSRDDGGEAFF.

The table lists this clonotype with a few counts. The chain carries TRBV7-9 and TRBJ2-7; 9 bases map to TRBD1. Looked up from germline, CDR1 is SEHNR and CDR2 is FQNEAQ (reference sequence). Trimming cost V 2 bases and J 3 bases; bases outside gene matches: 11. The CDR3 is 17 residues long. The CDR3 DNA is TGTGCCAGCAGCTTACCGACCCCGGGACAGGGCTTCTACGAGCAGTACTTC. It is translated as CASSLPTPGQGFYEQYF.

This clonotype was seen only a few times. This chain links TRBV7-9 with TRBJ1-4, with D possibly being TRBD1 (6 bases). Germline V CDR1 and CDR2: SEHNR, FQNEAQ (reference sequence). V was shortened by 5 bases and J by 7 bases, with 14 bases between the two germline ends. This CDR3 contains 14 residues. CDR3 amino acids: CASSIQGSGEKLFF. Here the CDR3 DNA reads TGTGCCAGCAGCATCCAGGGGAGCGGTGAAAAACTGTTTTTT.

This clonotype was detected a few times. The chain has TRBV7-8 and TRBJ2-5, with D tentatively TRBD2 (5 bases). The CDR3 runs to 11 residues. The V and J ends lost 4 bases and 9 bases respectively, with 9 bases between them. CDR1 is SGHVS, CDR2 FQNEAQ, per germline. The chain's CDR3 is CASSWEWAQYF. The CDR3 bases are TGTGCCAGCAGCTGGGAGTGGGCCCAGTACTTC.

The CDR3 spells CASSQGTGGSEQYF. CDR3 sequence (DNA): TGTGCCAGCAGCCAGGGGACAGGGGGTAGCGAGCAGTACTTC. The chain uses TRBV3-1 and TRBJ2-7; TRBD1 aligns across 11 bases. V dropped 3 bases and J dropped 6; count of bases not matched to a gene: 4. The germline CDR1 and CDR2 sequences are LGHDT and YNNKEL (reference sequence). The CDR3 totals 14 residues.

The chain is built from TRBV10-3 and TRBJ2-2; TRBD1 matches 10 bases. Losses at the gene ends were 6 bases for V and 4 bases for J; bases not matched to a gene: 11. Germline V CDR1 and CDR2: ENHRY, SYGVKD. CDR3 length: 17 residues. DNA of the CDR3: TGTGCCATCAGAGGAGATTCCGGGACAGGGGTCACCGGGGAGCTGTTTTTT. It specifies CAIRGDSGTGVTGELFF.

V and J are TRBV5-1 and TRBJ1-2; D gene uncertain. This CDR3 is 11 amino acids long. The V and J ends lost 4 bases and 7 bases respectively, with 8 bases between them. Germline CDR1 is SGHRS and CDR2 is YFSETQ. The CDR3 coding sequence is TGCGCCAGCAGCGCCGGAGGTGGCTACACCTTC. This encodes CASSAGGGYTF.

The CDR3 here is CATSSFSGGDEQFF. The CDR3 nucleotides are TGTGCCACCAGCAGTTTCTCCGGGGGCGATGAGCAGTTCTTC. The chain has TRBV15 and TRBJ2-1, with D possibly called TRBD1 or TRBD2 (6 bases each). Looked up from germline, CDR1 is LNHNV and CDR2 is YYDKDF (reference sequence). The CDR3 covers 14 residues. Trimming stripped 3 bases from V and 8 bases from J, with 14 bases between. Filled out from reference TRBV15 and TRBJ2-1, the complete variable domain reads DAMVIQNPRYQVTQFGKPVTLSCSQTLNHNVMYWYQQKSSQAPKLLFHYYDKDFNNEADTPDNFQSRRPNTSFCFLDIRSPGLGDTAMYLCATSSFSGGDEQFFGPGTRLTVL.

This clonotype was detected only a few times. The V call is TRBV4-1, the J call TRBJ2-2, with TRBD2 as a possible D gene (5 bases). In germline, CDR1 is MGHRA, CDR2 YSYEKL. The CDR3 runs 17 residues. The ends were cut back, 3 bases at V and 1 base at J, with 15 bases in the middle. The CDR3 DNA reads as TGCGCCAGCAGCCAGAGGTTAGGAGGCTTGAACACCGGGGAGCTGTTTTTT. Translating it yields CASSQRLGGLNTGELFF.

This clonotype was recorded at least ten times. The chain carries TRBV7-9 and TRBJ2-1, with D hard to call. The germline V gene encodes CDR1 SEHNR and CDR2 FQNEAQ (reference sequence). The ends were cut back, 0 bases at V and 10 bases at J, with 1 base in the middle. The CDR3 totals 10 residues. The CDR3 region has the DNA TGTGCCAGCAGCTTAGCAGAGCAGTTCTTC. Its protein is CASSLAEQFF. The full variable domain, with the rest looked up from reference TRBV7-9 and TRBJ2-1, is DTGVSQNPRHKITKRGQNVTFRCDPISEHNRLYWYRQTLGQGPEFLTYFQNEAQLEKSRLLSDRFSAERPKGSFSTLEIQRTEQGDSAMYLCASSLAEQFFGPGTRLTVL.

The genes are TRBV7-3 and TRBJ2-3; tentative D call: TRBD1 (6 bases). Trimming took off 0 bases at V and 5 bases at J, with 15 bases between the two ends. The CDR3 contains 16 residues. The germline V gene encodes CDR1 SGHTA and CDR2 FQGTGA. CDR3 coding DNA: TGTGCCAGCAGCTTAACGTCCGGCAGGGGACGAGATACGCAGTATTTT. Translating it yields CASSLTSGRGRDTQYF.

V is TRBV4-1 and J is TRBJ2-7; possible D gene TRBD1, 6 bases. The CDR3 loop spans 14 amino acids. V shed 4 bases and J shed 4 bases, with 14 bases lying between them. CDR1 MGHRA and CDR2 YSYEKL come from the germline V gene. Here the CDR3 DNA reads TGCGCCAGCAGCCCGACAGGCCTACCTTACGAGCAGTACTTC. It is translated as CASSPTGLPYEQYF.